A single TCR beta chain is shown here with its context. Its antigen remains unidentified. This CDR3 contains 15 residues. Trimming shortened V by 5 bases and J by 0 bases, and 12 bases separated the two germline ends. Germline values: CDR1 SGHAT, CDR2 FQNNGV. This specimen belongs to a study of T cell responses to AZD1222 COVID-19 vaccine. Using immunoSEQ multiplex PCR, the repertoire was profiled, and TCRdb retains in-frame clones only, with some absent. This sample has roughly 86,000 clones, with 85% found just once. Study observations and caveats: Donor demographics were predominantly white British with a female majority; clonal diversity may be underestimated.

The sequence came from an adult who received the AZD1222 COVID-19 vaccine. The source material was peripheral blood, sampled 28 days after the second AZD1222 dose. V is TRBV11-2 and J is TRBJ2-3, with TRBD2 as a possible D gene (5 bases). The CDR3 here is CASSQAGFSTDTQYF. CDR3 DNA sequence: TGTGCCAGCAGCCAGGCGGGTTTCAGCACAGATACGCAGTATTTT.